The rows below give T cell receptor beta chains drawn from one sample of a study of blood T cell repertoires in COVID-19. Measured with immunoSEQ multiplex PCR; TCRdb has only the in-frame clones, and not every one. Of 50,000 to 70,000 clones listed, over 70% are singletons. The sample comprised peripheral blood. The receptors come from a man in his 60s with acute or convalescent COVID-19. CDR3s include the opening cysteine and the closing phenylalanine or tryptophan. The order of the fields is V gene, CDR3 protein.

>TRBV6-5
CASALQRNQPQHF
>TRBV2
CASSEASGNRGYTF
>TRBV5-1
CASSSGTGSTEAFF
>TRBV10-3
CAISAKLAGINEQFF
>TRBV11-2
CASSRDREETQYF
>TRBV18
CASSGTGNLASDTQYF
>TRBV19
CASRYVDLDRGAFF
>TRBV10-3
CAIKKDTNNEKLFF
>TRBV6-4
CASSVGAVDTQYF
>TRBV10-3
CAISEGPDTGEAFF
>TRBV19
CASSMYSKNYGYTF
>TRBV12-3/TRBV12-4
CASNGGRTPLHF
>TRBV2
CASSDRLAGDGELFF
>TRBV5-8
CASSMGENSGNTIYF
>TRBV5-6
CASSAIFSSFEQYF
>TRBV21-1
CASSPLHEKLFF
>TRBV6-1
CASSEAVTSGGLQETQYF
>TRBV11-2
CASSPAYEQYF
>TRBV7-3
CASSLSQGRGANVLTF
>TRBV30
CAWSVLSSEQYF
>TRBV18
CASSPGDSEAFF
>TRBV6-5
CASVDSLNTEAFF
>TRBV5-4
CASSLKGGETQYF
>TRBV27
CASSLLPGAADYEQYF
>TRBV2
CASLFGQGTGELFF
>TRBV2
CASTEGLGAFAQYF
>TRBV28
CASSPLRTSYNEQFF
>TRBV30
CAWSPGLEGEQYF
>TRBV7-8
CASSSGSDSPLHF
>TRBV5-8
CASSFTTGAYNSPLHF
>TRBV4-1
CASSRMTLNTEAFF
>TRBV19
CASSATGGGNSPLHF
>TRBV19
CASRDRDRLNTEAFF
>TRBV29-1
CSVEDRDNEKLFF